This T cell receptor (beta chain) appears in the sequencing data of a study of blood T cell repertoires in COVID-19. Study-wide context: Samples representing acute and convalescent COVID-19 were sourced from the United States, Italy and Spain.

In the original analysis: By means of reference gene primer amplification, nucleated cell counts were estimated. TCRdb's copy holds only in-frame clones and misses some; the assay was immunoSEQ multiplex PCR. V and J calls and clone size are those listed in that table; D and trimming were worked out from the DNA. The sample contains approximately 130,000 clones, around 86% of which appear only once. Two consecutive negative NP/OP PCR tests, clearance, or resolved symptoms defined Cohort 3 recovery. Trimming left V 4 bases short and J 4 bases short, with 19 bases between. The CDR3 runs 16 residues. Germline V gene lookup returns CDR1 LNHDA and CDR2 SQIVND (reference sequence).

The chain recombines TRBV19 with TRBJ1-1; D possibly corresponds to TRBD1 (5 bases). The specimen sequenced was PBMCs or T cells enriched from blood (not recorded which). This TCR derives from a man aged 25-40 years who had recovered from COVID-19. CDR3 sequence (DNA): TGTGCCAGTAGTAGACCCCGGAGGGGACGATTCACTGAAGCTTTCTTT. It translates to CASSRPRRGRFTEAFF.